These T cell receptor beta chains were read from a single sample in a study of cytotoxic CD8 clonotypes in ibrutinib-treated CLL. Measured with immunoSEQ multiplex PCR; TCRdb has only the in-frame clones, and not every one. The data show around 310,000 clones, more than 65% seen once. The material was PBMCs, obtained before ibrutinib treatment. The receptor set was obtained from a human donor with chronic lymphocytic leukemia. The CDR3 runs from the conserved cysteine through the conserved F or W. Fields, in order: V gene, clone size, J gene, D gene, CDR3 DNA, CDR3 protein. A D gene is named only where the DNA matches it firmly. For some rows the clone size is stated as once, few or many, or as a class when expanded; others skip it.

V gene: TRBV4-3
clone size: NA
J gene: TRBJ1-1
D gene: TRBD1
CDR3 DNA: TGCGCCAGCAGCCATAGAATTTCCGGGACAGCGAACACTGAAGCTTTCTTT
CDR3 protein: CASSHRISGTANTEAFF

V gene: TRBV15
clone size: once
J gene: TRBJ2-5
D gene: TRBD2
CDR3 DNA: TGTGCCACCAGCACCCTAGCGGCACAAGAGACCCAGTACTTC
CDR3 protein: CATSTLAAQETQYF

V gene: TRBV27
clone size: NA
J gene: TRBJ2-2
D gene: TRBD2
CDR3 DNA: TGTGCCAGCAGTATAGCGGGTGGGGAGGGAGCCGGGGAGCTGTTTTTT
CDR3 protein: CASSIAGGEGAGELFF

V gene: TRBV28
clone size: NA
J gene: TRBJ2-1
D gene: NA
CDR3 DNA: TGTGCCAGCAGCTACTCGGGTGGCGAGCAGTTCTTC
CDR3 protein: CASSYSGGEQFF

V gene: TRBV7-9
clone size: NA
J gene: TRBJ2-7
D gene: NA
CDR3 DNA: TGTGCCAGCAGCTTAGGACCCAACTCCTACGAGCAGTACTTC
CDR3 protein: CASSLGPNSYEQYF

V gene: TRBV4-3
clone size: NA
J gene: TRBJ2-7
D gene: TRBD2
CDR3 DNA: TGCGCCAGCAGCCAAGCCAGGAGCAGGGGACTAGCGGGAGTCTACGAGCAGTACTTC
CDR3 protein: CASSQARSRGLAGVYEQYF

V gene: TRBV5-4
clone size: NA
J gene: TRBJ2-6
D gene: NA
CDR3 DNA: TGTGCCAGCAGCTTGGGGCACTCTGGGGCCAACGTCCTGACTTTC
CDR3 protein: CASSLGHSGANVLTF

V gene: TRBV29-1
clone size: NA
J gene: TRBJ2-1
D gene: TRBD2
CDR3 DNA: TGCAGCGTTGTGCGGGTAGCGGGATCCTACAATGAGCAGTTCTTC
CDR3 protein: CSVVRVAGSYNEQFF

V gene: TRBV9
clone size: once
J gene: TRBJ2-7
D gene: TRBD2
CDR3 DNA: TGTGCCAGCAGCGTTAGCGGGGGGGACGGGCGGGAGCAGTACTTC
CDR3 protein: CASSVSGGDGREQYF

V gene: TRBV6-6
clone size: once
J gene: TRBJ2-2
D gene: NA
CDR3 DNA: TGTGCCAGCAGTTACCCAAATGCCCCCGCCGGGGAGCTGTTTTTT
CDR3 protein: CASSYPNAPAGELFF

V gene: TRBV25-1
clone size: NA
J gene: TRBJ1-2
D gene: NA
CDR3 DNA: TGTGCCAGCAGTGAACAGGGTCTACATGGCTACACCTTC
CDR3 protein: CASSEQGLHGYTF

V gene: TRBV27
clone size: NA
J gene: TRBJ2-2
D gene: NA
CDR3 DNA: TGTGCCAGCAGTTTGGGTCCCGGGGAGCTGTTTTTT
CDR3 protein: CASSLGPGELFF

V gene: TRBV30
clone size: few
J gene: TRBJ1-2
D gene: TRBD1
CDR3 DNA: TGTGCCTGGATGCCCCTAGGACAGGGGGCAATCAGGGGCTACACCTTC
CDR3 protein: CAWMPLGQGAIRGYTF

V gene: TRBV6-5
clone size: NA
J gene: TRBJ2-2
D gene: NA
CDR3 DNA: TGTGCCAGCAGTTACATCTCAGGGACTGCCGGGGAGCTGTTTTTT
CDR3 protein: CASSYISGTAGELFF

V gene: TRBV2
clone size: NA
J gene: TRBJ2-1
D gene: TRBD2
CDR3 DNA: TGTGTCACCCCTAACTCCAAGCGGGAGGGCTACAATGAGCAGTTCTTC
CDR3 protein: CVTPNSKREGYNEQFF

V gene: TRBV15
clone size: NA
J gene: TRBJ2-7
D gene: NA
CDR3 DNA: TGTGCCACCAGCAAATCTCTAACCCTGTCCTACGAGCAGTACTTC
CDR3 protein: CATSKSLTLSYEQYF

V gene: TRBV11-2
clone size: NA
J gene: TRBJ2-2
D gene: NA
CDR3 DNA: TGTGCCAGCAGCTTAATGACCGGGGAGCTGTTTTTT
CDR3 protein: CASSLMTGELFF

V gene: TRBV19
clone size: NA
J gene: TRBJ2-1
D gene: TRBD2
CDR3 DNA: TGTGCCAGTAGGACTAGCGGGATGGCGGGTGAGCAGTTCTTC
CDR3 protein: CASRTSGMAGEQFF

V gene: TRBV27
clone size: NA
J gene: TRBJ2-1
D gene: NA
CDR3 DNA: TGTGCCAGCAGTCCCTCCGGGACCCGATATTCCAATGAGCAGTTCTTC
CDR3 protein: CASSPSGTRYSNEQFF

V gene: TRBV29-1
clone size: NA
J gene: TRBJ2-5
D gene: NA
CDR3 DNA: TGCAGCCTTACGGGTAGTTCCGCGGAGACCCAGTACTTC
CDR3 protein: CSLTGSSAETQYF

V gene: TRBV4-2
clone size: NA
J gene: TRBJ2-3
D gene: TRBD1
CDR3 DNA: TGTGCCAGCAGCCAAGGGGGACAGCGCACAGATACGCAGTATTTT
CDR3 protein: CASSQGGQRTDTQYF

V gene: TRBV29-1
clone size: NA
J gene: TRBJ2-3
D gene: TRBD2
CDR3 DNA: TGCAGCGTTGCAGCGGGAAGAAGCACAGATACGCAGTATTTT
CDR3 protein: CSVAAGRSTDTQYF

V gene: TRBV7-9
clone size: NA
J gene: TRBJ2-7
D gene: NA
CDR3 DNA: TGTGCCAGCAGCCAAAACAGGGGGACTAGCTACGAGCAGTACTTC
CDR3 protein: CASSQNRGTSYEQYF

V gene: TRBV27
clone size: NA
J gene: TRBJ2-7
D gene: NA
CDR3 DNA: TGTGCCAGCAGTTTAAATGTGGATGGTTGGTCCTACGAGCAGTACTTC
CDR3 protein: CASSLNVDGWSYEQYF

V gene: TRBV9
clone size: NA
J gene: TRBJ2-7
D gene: TRBD2
CDR3 DNA: TGTGCCAGCAGCCCCCTTTTGGATAGCGGGAGTGCCGAGCAGTACTTC
CDR3 protein: CASSPLLDSGSAEQYF

V gene: TRBV5-1
clone size: NA
J gene: TRBJ2-7
D gene: TRBD1
CDR3 DNA: TGCGCCAGCAGCAGCTCGGGACAGGGGGCCTACGAGCAGTACTTC
CDR3 protein: CASSSSGQGAYEQYF

V gene: TRBV5-1
clone size: few
J gene: TRBJ1-2
D gene: NA
CDR3 DNA: TGCGCCAGCAGCTTGGAAGGGGACGGATATGGCTACACCTTC
CDR3 protein: CASSLEGDGYGYTF

V gene: TRBV4-3
clone size: NA
J gene: TRBJ2-7
D gene: NA
CDR3 DNA: TGCGCCAGCAGCCATCTACGAGCGGGCCCGACCGATTACGAGCAGTACTTC
CDR3 protein: CASSHLRAGPTDYEQYF

V gene: TRBV5-1
clone size: once
J gene: TRBJ2-7
D gene: TRBD1
CDR3 DNA: TGCGCCAGCAGCTTGGGACAGGGGGCGTGGGAGCAGTACTTC
CDR3 protein: CASSLGQGAWEQYF

V gene: TRBV5-1
clone size: NA
J gene: TRBJ1-2
D gene: NA
CDR3 DNA: TGCGCCAGCAGCCCCCCTGGAGGGACCGGCTACACCTTC
CDR3 protein: CASSPPGGTGYTF

V gene: TRBV6-6
clone size: NA
J gene: TRBJ2-7
D gene: NA
CDR3 DNA: TGTGCCAGCAGTTACGGCGCAAGCGAGCAGTACTTC
CDR3 protein: CASSYGASEQYF